This TCR beta chain derives from a study of shared clonotypes between healthy human individuals. Adults of Caucasian background living in Nashville, Tennessee made up all donors. For this clone: The antigen is unknown. Germline and junction disagree at one end, which may indicate a read error. At the DNA level, this CDR3 is encoded by other sequences in the same sample as well.

CDR1 SGHAT and CDR2 FQNNGV come from the germline V gene. This CDR3 is 15 amino acids long. Study-wide findings and caveats: Across subsets, estimated richness was generally greater for naive than for memory populations.

When replicate PCRs were run on sorted subsets, they used about 220 ng DNA, some 29,000 T cell genomes. TCRdb's copy holds only in-frame clones and misses some; the assay was immunoSEQ multiplex PCR. The data show about 230,000 clones, 60% to 80% seen once. Sequencing was performed on memory CD4+ T cells sorted from blood. Subset specified: CD45RA-negative fraction. The V call is TRBV11-2, the J call TRBJ2-7, with a possible D match to TRBD1 (7 bases). The sequence came from a man aged 25-40 years in good health. The CDR3 nucleotides are TGTGCCAGCCGCGGGTGGAGGGGGCGTATCTACGAGCAGTATTTC. The encoded protein is CASRGWRGRIYEQYF.